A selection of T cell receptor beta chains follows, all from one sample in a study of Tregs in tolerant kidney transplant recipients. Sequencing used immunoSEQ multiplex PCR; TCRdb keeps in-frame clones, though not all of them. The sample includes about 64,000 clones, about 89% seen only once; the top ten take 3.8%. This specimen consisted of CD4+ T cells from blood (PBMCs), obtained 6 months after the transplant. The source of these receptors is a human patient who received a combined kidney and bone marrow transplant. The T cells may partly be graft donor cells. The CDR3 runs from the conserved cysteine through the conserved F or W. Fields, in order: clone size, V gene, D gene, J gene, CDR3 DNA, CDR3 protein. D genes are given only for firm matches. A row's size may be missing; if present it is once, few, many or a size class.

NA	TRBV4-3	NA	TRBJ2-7	TGCGCCAGCAGCCAAGCAAGGGGGGGCACATCGCGATACGAGCAGTACTTC	CASSQARGGTSRYEQYF
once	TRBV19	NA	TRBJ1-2	TGTGCCAGTACCATTAACTATGGCTACACCTTC	CASTINYGYTF
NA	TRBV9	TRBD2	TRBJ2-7	TGTGCCAGCAGCGTATCGAGCGGGGGGACCTACGAGCAGTACTTC	CASSVSSGGTYEQYF
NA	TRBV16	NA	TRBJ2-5	TGTGCCAGCAGCCAATGGGCAGGGCAAGGAGAGACCCAGTACTTC	CASSQWAGQGETQYF
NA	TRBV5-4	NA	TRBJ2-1	TGTGCCAGCAGCCCGGACTCCCCGGCCTACAATGGGCAGTTCTTC	CASSPDSPAYNGQFF
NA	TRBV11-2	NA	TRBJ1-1	TGTGCCAGCAGCAATTCGGGGGGATTAGCCACTGAAGCTTTCTTT	CASSNSGGLATEAFF
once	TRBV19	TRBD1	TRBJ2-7	TGTGCCAGTAGCCTAACGGGACAGGGCTACGAGCAGTACTTC	CASSLTGQGYEQYF
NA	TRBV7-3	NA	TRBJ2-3	TGTGCCAGCAGCTTAACGCCTAGCGTGGATACGCAGTATTTT	CASSLTPSVDTQYF
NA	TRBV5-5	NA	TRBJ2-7	TGTGCCAGCAGCTTGGGAGTCAGGGGCACCTACGAGCAGTACTTC	CASSLGVRGTYEQYF
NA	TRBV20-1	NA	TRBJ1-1	TGCAGTCGTGGAGGAACCACTGAAGCTTTCTTT	CSRGGTTEAFF
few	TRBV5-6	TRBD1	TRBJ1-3	TGTGCCAGCAGCTTGGAGGAGGGACAGGGGTCTGGAAACACCATATATTTT	CASSLEEGQGSGNTIYF
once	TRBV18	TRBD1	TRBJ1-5	TGTGCCAGCTCACCCGACAGGGCAAGCAATCAGCCCCAGCATTTT	CASSPDRASNQPQHF
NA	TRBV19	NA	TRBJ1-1	TGTGCCAGTAGTATATCTTATACTGAAGCTTTCTTT	CASSISYTEAFF
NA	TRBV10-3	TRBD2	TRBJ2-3	TGTGCCATCAGTGAGGGAGCGGGAGGGGGAGATACGCAGTATTTT	CAISEGAGGGDTQYF
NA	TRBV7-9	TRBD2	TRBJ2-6	TGTGCCTCCAGGACTAGCGTTCACTCTGGGGCCAACGTCCTGACTTTC	CASRTSVHSGANVLTF
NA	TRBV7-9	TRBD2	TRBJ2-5	TGTGCCAGCGTCCTAGCGGGGGAAAAAGAGACCCAGTACTTC	CASVLAGEKETQYF
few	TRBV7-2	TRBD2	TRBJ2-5	TGTGCCAGCAGCTTGATAGCGGGAGGGTTTGAGACCCAGTACTTC	CASSLIAGGFETQYF
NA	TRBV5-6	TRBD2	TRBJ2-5	TGTGCCAGCAGCCGCAGACTAGCGGGAGTAGTTGAGACCCAGTACTTC	CASSRRLAGVVETQYF
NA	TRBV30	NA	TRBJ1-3	TGTGCCTGGAGTATGCTCGGAGGAGCGAGCCCCATATATTTT	CAWSMLGGASPIYF
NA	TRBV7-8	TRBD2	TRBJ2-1	TGTGCCAGCAGCTTAGGGCCTCTAAGCGGGAGGCGGAATGAGCAGTTCTTC	CASSLGPLSGRRNEQFF
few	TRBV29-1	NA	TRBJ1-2	TGCAGCGTTGAGGGGGGCTATGGCTACACCTTC	CSVEGGYGYTF
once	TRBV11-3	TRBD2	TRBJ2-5	TGTGCCAGCAGCTTAGGGGGAGCGGGAGGAGAGACCCAGTACTTC	CASSLGGAGGETQYF
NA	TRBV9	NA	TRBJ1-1	TGTGCCAGCAGCGTACACTCACTTAAGGGAGGGACTAGGCATGAAGCTTTCTTT	CASSVHSLKGGTRHEAFF
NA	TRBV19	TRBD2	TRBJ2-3	TGTGCCAGTAGTTCATTAGCGGGAGGTAACACAGATACGCAGTATTTT	CASSSLAGGNTDTQYF
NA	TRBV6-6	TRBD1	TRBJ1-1	TGTGCCAGCAGTTACACAGGGGGGAGCACTGAAGCTTTCTTT	CASSYTGGSTEAFF
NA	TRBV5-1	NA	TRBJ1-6	TGCGCCAGCAGATTCCAGGGCGATTCACCCCTCCACTTT	CASRFQGDSPLHF
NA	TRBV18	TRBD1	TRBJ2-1	TGTGCCAGCTCTCATCGCGGGACAGGGGGGGCTCATGAGCAGTTCTTC	CASSHRGTGGAHEQFF
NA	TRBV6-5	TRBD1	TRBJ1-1	TGTGCCAGCACCGACAGGGTCCTAGGGAACACTGAAGCTTTCTTT	CASTDRVLGNTEAFF
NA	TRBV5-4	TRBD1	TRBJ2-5	TGTGCCAGCAGCTGGACAGGTCAAGAGACCCAGTACTTC	CASSWTGQETQYF
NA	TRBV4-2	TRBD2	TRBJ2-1	TGTGCCAGCAGCCAAGAACCGATCCTTCGCTCCGGGACTAGCTGGTTATACAATGAGCAGTTCTTC	CASSQEPILRSGTSWLYNEQFF
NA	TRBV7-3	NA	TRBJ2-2	TGTGCCAGCAGCCAACTCCTAGGAGGCACCGGGGAGCTGTTTTTT	CASSQLLGGTGELFF
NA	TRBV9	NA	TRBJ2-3	TGTGCCAGCAGCGTAGTCGGCACAGATACGCAGTATTTT	CASSVVGTDTQYF
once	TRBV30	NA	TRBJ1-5	TGTGCCTCGCAGGGAGGAGGTCAGCCCCAGCATTTT	CASQGGGQPQHF
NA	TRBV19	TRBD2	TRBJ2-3	TGTGCCAGTAGTAAGGTAGCGGGGAGACACACAGATACGCAGTATTTT	CASSKVAGRHTDTQYF
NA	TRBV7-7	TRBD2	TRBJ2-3	TGTGCCAGCAGCCCGGGACTAGCGGGAGATACGCAGTATTTT	CASSPGLAGDTQYF
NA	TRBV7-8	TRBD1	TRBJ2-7	TGTGCCAGCAGCTTCTACAACAGGGGGCATAACGAGCAGTACTTC	CASSFYNRGHNEQYF
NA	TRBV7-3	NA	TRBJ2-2	TGTGCCAGCAGCATGACAGGGAACACCGGGGAGCTGTTTTTT	CASSMTGNTGELFF
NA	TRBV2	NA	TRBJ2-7	TGTGCCAGCAGCGAAGGACAAGGCGAGCAGTACTTC	CASSEGQGEQYF
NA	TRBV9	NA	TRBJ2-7	TGTGCCAGCAGCGTAACAGGGAGTTCCTACGAGCAGTACTTC	CASSVTGSSYEQYF
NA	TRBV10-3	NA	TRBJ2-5	TGTGCCATCAGTGAGTCGGGCACCTTCCAAGAGACCCAGTACTTC	CAISESGTFQETQYF
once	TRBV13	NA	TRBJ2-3	TGTGCCAGCAGCCTGAGTCCTCAAGATACGCAGTATTTT	CASSLSPQDTQYF